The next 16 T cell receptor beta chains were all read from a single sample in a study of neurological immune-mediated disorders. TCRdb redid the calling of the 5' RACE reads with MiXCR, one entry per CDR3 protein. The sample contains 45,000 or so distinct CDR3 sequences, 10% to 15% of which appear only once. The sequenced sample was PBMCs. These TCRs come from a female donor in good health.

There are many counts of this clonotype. CDR3: CASSLRAGQGGDTQYF. DNA of the CDR3: TGTGCCAGCAGCTTAAGGGCGGGACAGGGGGGAGATACGCAGTATTTT. The V gene is TRBV7-8, the J gene TRBJ2-3, with 11 positions matching TRBD1. Trimming at V came to 2 bases and at J to 5 bases, leaving 6 bases not matched to a gene. The CDR3 is made up of 16 amino acids. Germline V gene data show CDR1 as SGHVS and CDR2 as FQNEAQ.

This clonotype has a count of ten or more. The CDR3 DNA is TGTGCCAGCAGCTTGGGAAGCACAGGGGGCTATGGCTACACCTTC. It specifies CASSLGSTGGYGYTF. This sequence joins TRBV5-5 and TRBJ1-2; 8 nucleotides align to TRBD1. The CDR3 covers 15 residues. The junction had 5 bases not matched to a gene; V was cut back by 0 bases and J by 4 bases. The germline V gene has CDR1 SGHKS and CDR2 YYEKEE (reference sequence).

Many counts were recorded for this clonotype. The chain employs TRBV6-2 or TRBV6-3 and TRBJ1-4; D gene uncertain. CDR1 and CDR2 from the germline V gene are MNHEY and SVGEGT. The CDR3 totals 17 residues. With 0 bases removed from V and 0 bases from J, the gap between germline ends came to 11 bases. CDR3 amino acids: CASSYSTQVTTNEKLFF. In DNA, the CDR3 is TGTGCCAGCAGTTACTCGACTCAGGTGACAACTAATGAAAAACTGTTTTTT.

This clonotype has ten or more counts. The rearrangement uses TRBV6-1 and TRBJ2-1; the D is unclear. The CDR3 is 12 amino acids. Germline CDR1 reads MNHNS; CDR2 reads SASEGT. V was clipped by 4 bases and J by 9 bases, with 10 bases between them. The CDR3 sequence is CASSGRATEQFF. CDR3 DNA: TGTGCCAGCAGTGGACGGGCCACTGAGCAGTTCTTC.

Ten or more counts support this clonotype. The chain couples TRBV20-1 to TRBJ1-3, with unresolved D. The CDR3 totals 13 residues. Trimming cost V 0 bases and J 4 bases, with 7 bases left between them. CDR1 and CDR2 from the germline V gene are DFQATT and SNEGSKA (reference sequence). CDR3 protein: CSARDPRGNTIYF. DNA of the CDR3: TGCAGTGCTAGAGATCCCAGGGGAAACACCATATATTTT.

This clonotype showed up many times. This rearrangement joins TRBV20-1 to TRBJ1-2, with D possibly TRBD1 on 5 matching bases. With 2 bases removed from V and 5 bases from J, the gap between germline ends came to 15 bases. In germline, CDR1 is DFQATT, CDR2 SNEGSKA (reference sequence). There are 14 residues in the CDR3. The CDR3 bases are TGCAGTGCTAGATCTGGGACCGCGAAGTATGGCTACACCTTC. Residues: CSARSGTAKYGYTF.

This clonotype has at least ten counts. The CDR3 loop reads CSARGGGAVTGELFF. The CDR3 nucleotides are TGCAGTGCTAGAGGGGGGGGGGCGGTCACCGGGGAGCTGTTTTTT. The chain has TRBV20-1 and TRBJ2-2; tentative D call: TRBD2 (7 bases). Looked up from germline, CDR1 is DFQATT and CDR2 is SNEGSKA (reference sequence). CDR3 size: 15 residues. Deletions cut 1 base from V and 4 bases from J, with 13 bases between.

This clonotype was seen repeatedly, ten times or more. In DNA form, the CDR3 reads TGCAGCGTAGCGGGACAGATCAATAACGAGCAGTACTTC. As protein: CSVAGQINNEQYF. The chain combines TRBV29-1 with TRBJ2-7; the D gene could be TRBD1 or TRBD2 (7 bases each). CDR3 length: 13 amino acids. V dropped 6 bases and J dropped 5 bases, with 17 bases sitting between them. The germline V gene encodes CDR1 SQVTM and CDR2 ANQGSEA.

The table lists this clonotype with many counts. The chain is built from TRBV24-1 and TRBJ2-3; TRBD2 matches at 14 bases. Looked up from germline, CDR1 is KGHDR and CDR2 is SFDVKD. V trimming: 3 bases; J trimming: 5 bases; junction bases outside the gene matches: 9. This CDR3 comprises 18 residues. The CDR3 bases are TGTGCCACCAGTGATCCAGGGACTAGCGGGAGCGGGATAGATACGCAGTATTTT. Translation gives CATSDPGTSGSGIDTQYF.

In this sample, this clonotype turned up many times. The CDR3 sequence is CSVGGGSGAYNEQFF. DNA for the CDR3: TGCAGCGTTGGCGGGGGGAGCGGGGCTTACAATGAGCAGTTCTTC. The V call is TRBV29-1, the J call TRBJ2-1; the match to TRBD2 covers 8 bases. V lost 4 bases, J lost 4 bases, and 9 bases stayed unmatched. Germline CDR1 SQVTM, CDR2 ANQGSEA. The CDR3 loop spans 15 amino acids.

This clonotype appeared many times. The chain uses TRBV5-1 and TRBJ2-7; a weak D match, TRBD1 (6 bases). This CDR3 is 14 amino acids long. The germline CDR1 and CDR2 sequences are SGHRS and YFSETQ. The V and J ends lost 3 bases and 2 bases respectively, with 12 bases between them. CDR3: CASSSPDRPYEQYF. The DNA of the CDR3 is TGCGCCAGCAGCTCTCCGGACAGACCCTACGAGCAGTACTTC.

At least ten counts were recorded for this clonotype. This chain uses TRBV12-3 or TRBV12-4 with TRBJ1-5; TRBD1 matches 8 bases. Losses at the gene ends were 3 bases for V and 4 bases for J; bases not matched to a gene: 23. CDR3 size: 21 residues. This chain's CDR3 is CASSFLVGTGVLYVPNQPQHF. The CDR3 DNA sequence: TGTGCCAGCAGTTTTTTGGTGGGGACAGGTGTACTCTATGTCCCAAATCAGCCCCAGCATTTT.

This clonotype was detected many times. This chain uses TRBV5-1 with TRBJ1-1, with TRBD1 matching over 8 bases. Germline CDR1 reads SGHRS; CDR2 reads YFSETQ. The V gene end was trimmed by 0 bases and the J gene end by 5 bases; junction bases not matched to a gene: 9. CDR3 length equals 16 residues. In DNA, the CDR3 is TGCGCCAGCAGCTTGGCCCAGGGGGCGCGGTATACTGAAGCTTTCTTT. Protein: CASSLAQGARYTEAFF.

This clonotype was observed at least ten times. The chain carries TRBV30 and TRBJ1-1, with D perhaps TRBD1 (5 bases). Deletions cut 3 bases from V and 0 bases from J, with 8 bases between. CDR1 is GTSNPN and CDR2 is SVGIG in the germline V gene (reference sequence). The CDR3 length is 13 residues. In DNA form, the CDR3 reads TGTGCCTGGAGCGGGGACCTGAACACTGAAGCTTTCTTT. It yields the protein CAWSGDLNTEAFF.

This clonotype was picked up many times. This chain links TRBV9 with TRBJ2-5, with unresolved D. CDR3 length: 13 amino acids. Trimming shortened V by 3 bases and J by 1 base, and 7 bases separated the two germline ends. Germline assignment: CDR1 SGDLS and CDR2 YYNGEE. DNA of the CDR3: TGTGCCAGCAGCGCACAGATCCAAGAGACCCAGTACTTC. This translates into CASSAQIQETQYF. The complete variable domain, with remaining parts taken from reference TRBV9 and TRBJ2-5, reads DSGVTQTPKHLITATGQRVTLRCSPRSGDLSVYWYQQSLDQGLQFLIQYYNGEERAKGNILERFSAQQFPDLHSELNLSSLELGDSALYFCASSAQIQETQYFGPGTRLLVL.

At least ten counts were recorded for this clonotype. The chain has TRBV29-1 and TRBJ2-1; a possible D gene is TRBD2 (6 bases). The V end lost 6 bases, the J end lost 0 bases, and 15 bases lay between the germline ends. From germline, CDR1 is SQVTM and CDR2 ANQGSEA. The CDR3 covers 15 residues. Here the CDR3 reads CSVEGRAASYNEQFF. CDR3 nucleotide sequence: TGCAGCGTGGAGGGCAGGGCAGCCTCCTACAATGAGCAGTTCTTC.